The 24 T cell receptor beta chains below all came from one sample that was sequenced in a study of T cells in Graves' hyperthyroidism and ophthalmopathy. RNA transcripts yielded amplified TCR beta CDR3 regions. TCR CDR3 regions were first amplified by RT-PCR with HTBI primers. TCRdb independently ran MiXCR on the multiplex PCR reads; one entry per CDR3 protein. The top ten hold around 7.3% of the sample, which has approximately 560,000 distinct CDR3 sequences, 15% to 19% seen once. Specimen: blood. Every receptor here comes from a woman under 40 with Graves' hyperthyroidism.

Ten or more counts support this clonotype. The chain joins TRBV20-1 to TRBJ2-7; 10 positions agree with TRBD2. The CDR3 runs 15 residues. V shed 5 bases and J 3 bases; nucleotides not matched to a gene: 10. Germline V CDR1 and CDR2: DFQATT, SNEGSKA (reference sequence). The DNA of the CDR3 is TGCAGTGCTGGAAAAGCACTAGCGGGGTTCTACGAGCAGTACTTC. It is translated as CSAGKALAGFYEQYF.

This clonotype was recorded at least ten times. The chain recombines TRBV12-3 or TRBV12-4 with TRBJ1-2; 9 bases fit TRBD1. The CDR3 contains 13 residues. The V gene end was trimmed by 6 bases and the J gene end by 9 bases; junction bases not matched to a gene: 8. This CDR3 is CASSSGTGIRYTF. The DNA of the CDR3 is TGTGCCAGCAGCTCCGGGACAGGGATACGCTACACCTTC.

A few counts support this clonotype. This may stem from a read error, because a much larger clone lies one nucleotide away. Likely a read error: the CDR3 ends without its conserved phenylalanine or tryptophan. The J gene is TRBJ2-1, the V gene TRBV28; the D is unclear. This CDR3 contains 20 residues. Per germline, CDR1 MDHEN and CDR2 SYDVKM. V shed 3 bases and J shed 3 bases, with 27 bases lying between them. The CDR3 reads CASSFPPWAVASGGYNEQFS. The CDR3 bases are TGTGCCAGCAGTTTTCCCCCGTGGGCAGTTGCGTCAGGCGGCTACAATGAGCAGTTCTCC.

Many counts were recorded for this clonotype. The chain combines TRBV6-6 with TRBJ2-1, with TRBD2 matching 12 bases. Trimming cost V 2 bases and J 6 bases; bases outside gene matches: 11. The CDR3 is made up of 18 amino acids. Germline assignment: CDR1 MNHNY and CDR2 SVGAGI (reference sequence). CDR3 in amino acids: CASSYLPFASGRANEQFF. CDR3 sequence (DNA): TGTGCCAGCAGTTACCTCCCTTTCGCTAGCGGGAGGGCCAATGAGCAGTTCTTC.

Many counts were recorded for this clonotype. The J gene is TRBJ2-7, the V gene TRBV2; TRBD2 agrees at 8 bases. CDR3 size: 12 residues. V trimming: 6 bases; J trimming: 5 bases; junction bases outside the gene matches: 3. Germline CDR1 is SNHLY and CDR2 is FYNNEI. DNA of the CDR3: TGTGCCAGCAGAGCGGGAGCGAACGAGCAGTACTTC. Its translation: CASRAGANEQYF.

The J gene is TRBJ2-3, the V gene TRBV3-1; D tentatively fits TRBD1 or TRBD2 (5 bases each). The CDR3 has 17 residues. Trimming took off 3 bases at V and 4 bases at J, with 20 bases between the two ends. The germline V gene has CDR1 LGHDT and CDR2 YNNKEL (reference sequence). The CDR3 coding sequence is TGTGCCAGCAGCCAGTCCACCGGGACCCTTAACGCAGATACGCAGTATTTT. Translating gives CASSQSTGTLNADTQYF.

This rearrangement joins TRBV28 to TRBJ2-5; 7 nucleotides agree with TRBD1. V lost 6 bases and J lost 0; bases outside the gene matches: 7. The germline V gene has CDR1 MDHEN and CDR2 SYDVKM. This CDR3 has 15 amino acids. CDR3 sequence: CASRTDRAYQETQYF. CDR3 sequence (DNA): TGTGCCAGCAGAACTGACAGGGCCTACCAAGAGACCCAGTACTTC.

The chain couples TRBV6-5 to TRBJ2-7; D is uncertain. V gave up 2 bases and J gave up 0 bases, with 11 bases separating them. The CDR3 is made up of 15 amino acids. The germline gives CDR1 MNHEY, CDR2 SVGAGI. CDR3 nucleotides: TGTGCCAGCAGTTACGGGCTAGAGGCCTCCTACGAGCAGTACTTC. Translating it yields CASSYGLEASYEQYF.

This clonotype turned up a few times. The CDR3 spells CASSPGTHRASYGYTF. CDR3 DNA sequence: TGTGCCAGCAGCCCCGGGACCCACAGGGCGAGCTATGGCTACACCTTC. The V and J genes are TRBV14 and TRBJ1-2; weak D call: TRBD1 (6 bases). The CDR3 has 16 amino acids. CDR1 SGHDN and CDR2 FVKESK come from the germline V gene. V lost 4 bases, J lost 4 bases, and 19 bases lay in between. The entire variable domain, with the rest obtained from reference TRBV14 and TRBJ1-2, is as follows: EAGVTQFPSHSVIEKGQTVTLRCDPISGHDNLYWYRRVMGKEIKFLLHFVKESKQDESGMPNNRFLAERTGGTYSTLKVQPAELEDSGVYFCASSPGTHRASYGYTFGSGTRLTVV.

The chain joins TRBV3-1 to TRBJ2-2, with 10 bases that match TRBD1. Germline lookup yields CDR1 LGHDT and CDR2 YNNKEL (reference sequence). CDR3 size: 16 residues. V lost 4 bases and J lost 1; bases outside the gene matches: 3. CDR3 region: CASSLRTGGNTGELFF. The CDR3 DNA sequence: TGTGCCAGCAGCCTCCGGACAGGGGGGAACACCGGGGAGCTGTTTTTT.

J is TRBJ2-7 and V is TRBV2, with 7 bases fitting TRBD1. The tail of the sequence fits TRBJ2-5 better, so the J call may be wrong. This CDR3 is built from 13 residues. CDR1 is SNHLY, CDR2 FYNNEI, per germline. CDR3 bases: TGTGCCAGCAGTACAGGGGTCCCGAAGACCCAGTACTTC. Translation gives CASSTGVPKTQYF.

This chain joins TRBV6-5 and TRBJ1-1; unclear D gene. With 2 bases removed from V and 5 bases from J, the gap between germline ends came to 6 bases. Per germline, CDR1 MNHEY and CDR2 SVGAGI. The CDR3 extends over 12 amino acids. The CDR3 DNA follows: TGTGCCAGCAGTTACCAAGAGACTGAAGCTTTCTTT. This gives the protein CASSYQETEAFF.

This clonotype came up many times. This chain joins TRBV5-1 and TRBJ1-5, with D hard to call. Germline V gene lookup returns CDR1 SGHRS and CDR2 YFSETQ. This CDR3 has 12 residues. V lost 3 bases to trimming and J lost 11 bases, with 12 bases between them. The CDR3 loop reads CASSSRTLSQHF. Here the CDR3 DNA reads TGCGCCAGCAGCTCCAGGACGCTATCCCAGCATTTT.

The table lists this clonotype with a few counts. This chain joins TRBV14 and TRBJ2-7; possibly TRBD2 for D (6 bases). V lost 2 bases, J lost 5 bases, and 25 bases lay in between. This CDR3 contains 18 residues. Germline values: CDR1 SGHDN, CDR2 FVKESK. For the CDR3, the DNA is TGTGCCAGCAGCCAAACGAGCGGGCGGGCCTACCTAATGGACGAGCAGTACTTC. Protein sequence: CASSQTSGRAYLMDEQYF.

The genes are TRBV20-1 and TRBJ2-3; 13 bases match TRBD2. This CDR3 region has 16 residues. Looked up from germline, CDR1 is DFQATT and CDR2 is SNEGSKA (reference sequence). V shed 0 bases, J shed 4 bases, and the junction held 4 bases outside the gene matches. CDR3 region: CSARELAGGPSDTQYF. In DNA form, the CDR3 reads TGCAGTGCTAGAGAACTAGCGGGAGGGCCCTCAGATACGCAGTATTTT.

This clonotype was counted ten times or more. The chain couples TRBV7-2 to TRBJ2-3, with TRBD1 matching 8 bases. The trim removed 1 base at V and 4 bases at J, leaving 10 bases unmatched. This CDR3 has 17 residues. Per the germline V gene, CDR1 is SGHTA and CDR2 is FQGNSA. CDR3 loop: CASSLVQGGTGADTQYF. The DNA of the CDR3 is TGTGCCAGCAGCTTAGTACAGGGGGGAACGGGAGCAGATACGCAGTATTTT.

The J gene is TRBJ1-6, the V gene TRBV6-5, with D unresolved. The CDR3 has 14 residues. The germline CDR1 and CDR2 sequences are MNHEY and SVGAGI. The V and J ends lost 2 bases and 10 bases respectively, with 12 bases between them. DNA of the CDR3: TGTGCCAGCAGTTACGGACCTGGTACCTCACCCCTCCACTTT. It translates to CASSYGPGTSPLHF.

This chain joins TRBV20-1 and TRBJ2-5; TRBD2 matches 12 bases. The CDR3 totals 17 residues. Per the germline V gene, CDR1 is DFQATT and CDR2 is SNEGSKA (reference sequence). Trimming at V came to 5 bases and at J to 1 base, leaving 11 bases not matched to a gene. For the CDR3, the DNA is TGCAGTGCTGCAGGGACTAGCGGGTGGCGAACCCAAGAGACCCAGTACTTC. Translating gives CSAAGTSGWRTQETQYF.

This clonotype was observed at least ten times. This chain joins TRBV20-1 and TRBJ2-2, with a weak D call TRBD1 (5 bases). Germline loops: CDR1 DFQATT, CDR2 SNEGSKA (reference sequence). Trimming pared 1 base from V and 6 bases from J, leaving 9 bases between. CDR3 length equals 13 residues. The CDR3 is CSARVTAPGELFF. CDR3 sequence (DNA): TGCAGTGCTAGAGTGACAGCGCCCGGGGAGCTGTTTTTT.

This clonotype has a count of ten or more. The chain couples TRBV20-1 to TRBJ2-1; possible D gene TRBD2, 6 bases. V gave up 4 bases and J gave up 8 bases, with 9 bases separating them. Looked up from germline, CDR1 is DFQATT and CDR2 is SNEGSKA (reference sequence). The CDR3 runs 11 residues. The CDR3 spells CSATLADEQFF. Written as DNA, the CDR3 is TGCAGTGCTACCTTAGCGGATGAGCAGTTCTTC.

This clonotype was seen more than once but under ten times. V and J are TRBV15 and TRBJ2-7; D is possibly TRBD2 (5 bases). V was pared by 4 bases and J by 5 bases, with 9 bases between. From germline, CDR1 is LNHNV and CDR2 YYDKDF (reference sequence). CDR3 length: 12 amino acids. The chain's CDR3 is CATSTREDEQYF. The CDR3 DNA reads as TGTGCCACCAGCACCCGGGAAGACGAGCAGTACTTC.

There are a few counts of this clonotype. The gene calls are TRBV4-1 and TRBJ1-5; the D is unclear. The CDR3 is 14 residues long. Trimming removed 1 base from V and 5 bases from J, with 9 bases in between. Germline V gene lookup returns CDR1 MGHRA and CDR2 YSYEKL. The CDR3 reads CASSQGGRDQPQHF. The CDR3 nucleotides are TGCGCCAGCAGCCAAGGAGGGAGGGATCAGCCCCAGCATTTT.

J is TRBJ2-6 and V is TRBV4-1; D remains ambiguous. CDR1 MGHRA and CDR2 YSYEKL come from the germline V gene. The CDR3 length is 19 residues. V lost 0 bases, J lost 1 base, and 16 bases lay in between. The CDR3 bases are TGCGCCAGCAGCCAAGATGTGACACCCTTCCCTTCTGGGGCCAACGTCCTGACTTTC. Amino acid sequence: CASSQDVTPFPSGANVLTF.

Many counts were recorded for this clonotype. V usage is TRBV6-6 and J usage is TRBJ1-1; D is possibly TRBD1 (6 bases). The germline V gene has CDR1 MNHNY and CDR2 SVGAGI (reference sequence). V was pared by 0 bases and J by 3 bases, with 17 bases between. This CDR3 contains 17 residues. This chain's CDR3 is CASSYSNLPGADTEAFF. The CDR3 nucleotides are TGTGCCAGCAGTTACTCGAATCTTCCGGGGGCAGACACTGAAGCTTTCTTT.